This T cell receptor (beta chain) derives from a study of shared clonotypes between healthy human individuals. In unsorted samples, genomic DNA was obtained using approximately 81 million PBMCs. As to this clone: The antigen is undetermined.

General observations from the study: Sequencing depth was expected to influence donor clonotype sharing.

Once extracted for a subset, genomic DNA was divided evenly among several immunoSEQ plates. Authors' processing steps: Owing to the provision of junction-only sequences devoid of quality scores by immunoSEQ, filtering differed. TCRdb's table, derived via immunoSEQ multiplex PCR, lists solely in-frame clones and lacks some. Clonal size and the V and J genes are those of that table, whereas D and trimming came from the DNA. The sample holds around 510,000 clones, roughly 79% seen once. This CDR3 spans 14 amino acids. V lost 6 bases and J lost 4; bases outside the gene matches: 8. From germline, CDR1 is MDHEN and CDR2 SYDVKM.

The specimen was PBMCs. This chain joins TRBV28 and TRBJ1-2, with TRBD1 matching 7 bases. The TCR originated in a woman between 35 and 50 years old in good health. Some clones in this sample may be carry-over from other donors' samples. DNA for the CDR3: TGTGCCAGCAGGATTACAGGGGTGGCCTATGGCTACACCTTC. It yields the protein CASRITGVAYGYTF.